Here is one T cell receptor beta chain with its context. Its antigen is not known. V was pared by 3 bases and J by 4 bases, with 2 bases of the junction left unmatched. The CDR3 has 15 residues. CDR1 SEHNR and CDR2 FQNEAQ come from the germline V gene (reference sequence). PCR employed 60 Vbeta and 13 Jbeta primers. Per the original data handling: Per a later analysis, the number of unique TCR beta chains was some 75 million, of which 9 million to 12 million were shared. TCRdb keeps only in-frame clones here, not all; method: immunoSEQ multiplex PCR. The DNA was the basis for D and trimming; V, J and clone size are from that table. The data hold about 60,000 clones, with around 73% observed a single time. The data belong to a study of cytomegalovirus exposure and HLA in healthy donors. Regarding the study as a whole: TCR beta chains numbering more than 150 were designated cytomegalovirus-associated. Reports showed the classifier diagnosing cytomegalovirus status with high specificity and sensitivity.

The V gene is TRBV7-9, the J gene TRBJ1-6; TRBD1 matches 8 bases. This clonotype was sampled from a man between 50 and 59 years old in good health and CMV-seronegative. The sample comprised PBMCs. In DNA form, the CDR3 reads TGTGCCAGCAGCTTGGGACAGGAATATAATTCACCCCTCCACTTT. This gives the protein CASSLGQEYNSPLHF.